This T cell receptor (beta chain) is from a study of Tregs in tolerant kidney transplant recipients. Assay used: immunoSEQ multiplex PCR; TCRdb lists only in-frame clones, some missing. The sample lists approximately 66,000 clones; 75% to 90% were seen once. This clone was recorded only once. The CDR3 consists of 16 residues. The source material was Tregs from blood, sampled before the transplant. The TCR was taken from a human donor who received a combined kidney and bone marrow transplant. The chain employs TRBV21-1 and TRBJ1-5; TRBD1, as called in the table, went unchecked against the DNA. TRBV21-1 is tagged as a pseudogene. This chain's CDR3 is CASSKWDRGNNQPQHF. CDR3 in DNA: TGTGCCAGCAGCAAATGGGACAGGGGTAACAATCAGCCCCAGCATTTT.